What follows are 7 T cell receptor beta chains derived from one specimen sequenced in a study of cytomegalovirus exposure and HLA in healthy donors. In the PCR, 60 Vbeta and 13 Jbeta primers were used. Using immunoSEQ multiplex PCR, the repertoire was profiled, and TCRdb retains in-frame clones only, with some absent. The data hold around 100,000 clones, with roughly four fifths observed a single time. Sequencing input: PBMCs. All receptors come from a woman in her fifties or sixties in good health and CMV-seropositive.

Notes on this clone: A read error may account for a junction end that differs from germline. J is TRBJ2-5 and V is TRBV7-9; D ambiguous. CDR1 and CDR2 (germline): SEHNR, FQNEAQ (reference sequence). The CDR3 is made up of 8 amino acids. The CDR3 spells CASSRSDF. For the CDR3, the DNA is TGTGCCAGCAGCCGTTCTGACTTC.

V usage is TRBV29-1 and J usage is TRBJ2-3; D is ambiguous. From germline, CDR1 is SQVTM and CDR2 ANQGSEA. This CDR3 contains 13 residues. V lost 2 bases to trimming and J lost 0 bases, with 6 bases between them. CDR3 sequence (DNA): TGCAGCGTTGAATGGCGGAGCACAGATACGCAGTATTTT. Protein: CSVEWRSTDTQYF.

This clone was counted once. The chain uses TRBV7-9 and TRBJ2-2, with D perhaps TRBD1 (5 bases). Germline CDR1 SEHNR, CDR2 FQNEAQ (reference sequence). V lost 2 bases to trimming and J lost 6 bases, with 10 bases between them. This CDR3 spans 14 amino acids. CDR3 sequence reads: CASSLSGISGELFF. The CDR3 DNA is TGTGCCAGCAGCTTATCAGGGATCTCCGGGGAGCTGTTTTTT.

This rearrangement joins TRBV11-3 to TRBJ2-5; 7 positions agree with TRBD2. The CDR3 length is 14 residues. V was pared by 3 bases and J by 4 bases, with 5 bases of the junction left unmatched. CDR1 and CDR2 (germline): SGHNT, YENEEA. CDR3 protein: CASSLGGSGETQYF. CDR3 DNA: TGTGCCAGCAGCTTGGGCGGGAGTGGAGAGACCCAGTACTTC.

The chain recombines TRBV19 with TRBJ1-2, with 7 bases identical to TRBD1. This CDR3 spans 16 amino acids. The ends lost 6 bases at V and 4 bases at J; junction bases unmatched: 14. Germline CDR1 LNHDA, CDR2 SQIVND (reference sequence). DNA of the CDR3: TGTGCCAGTAGCGCTGGCACAGGGGTTCTTGCCTATGGCTACACCTTC. Translation: CASSAGTGVLAYGYTF.

The V call is TRBV19, the J call TRBJ2-1; D is possibly TRBD2 (6 bases). CDR3 length: 15 residues. Germline-derived CDR1 and CDR2 are LNHDA and SQIVND (reference sequence). Trimming left V 9 bases short and J 5 bases short, with 20 bases between. The CDR3 sequence: CASLGLSGPHNEQFF. The CDR3 region has the DNA TGTGCCAGCCTGGGCCTAAGCGGGCCCCACAATGAGCAGTTCTTC.

The chain uses TRBV15 and TRBJ2-3; D uncertain. The CDR3 length is 13 residues. Germline CDR1 reads LNHNV; CDR2 reads YYDKDF (reference sequence). Trimming pared 0 bases from V and 3 bases from J, leaving 4 bases between. CDR3 in DNA: TGTGCCACCAGCAGAGATCGGACAGATACGCAGTATTTT. Translation: CATSRDRTDTQYF.